This entry lists 30 T cell receptor beta chains sequenced from one sample in a study of T cells in Graves' hyperthyroidism and ophthalmopathy. Authors of the study amplified TCR beta CDR3 regions from RNA transcripts. First-round RT-PCR with HTBI primers amplified the TCR CDR3 region. TCRdb re-called the multiplex PCR reads through MiXCR, storing one row per CDR3 protein. The table lists about 96,000 distinct CDR3 sequences, over 50% of them singletons, with 27% in the top ten. Specimen: blood. These receptor sequences come from a woman aged 35 to 49 with Graves' hyperthyroidism.

This clonotype was picked up a small number of times. The chain has TRBV25-1 and TRBJ2-5; TRBD1 matches 7 bases. J lost 5 bases, V lost 11 bases, and 5 bases had no gene match. CDR3 length: 11 residues. Germline V lookup: CDR1 MGHDK, CDR2 SYGVNS. The CDR3 spells CARTGLETQYF. CDR3 sequence (DNA): TGTGCCCGGACAGGTCTGGAGACCCAGTACTTC.

This chain links TRBV20-1 with TRBJ2-3, with D possibly matching TRBD2 (5 bases). V was cut by 4 bases and J by 3 bases, with 11 bases left in between. The CDR3 totals 13 residues. Germline V gene lookup returns CDR1 DFQATT and CDR2 SNEGSKA (reference sequence). The CDR3 spells CSAIFGGTDTQYF. The CDR3 DNA follows: TGCAGTGCTATATTCGGCGGGACAGATACGCAGTATTTT.

The chain carries TRBV7-2 and TRBJ2-5; the match to TRBD2 covers 8 bases. CDR3 length: 13 amino acids. V gave up 5 bases and J gave up 5 bases; unmatched junction bases: 4. In germline, CDR1 is SGHTA, CDR2 FQGNSA. The CDR3 DNA sequence: TGTGCCAGCAGCCAGAGCGGGAGTGAGACCCAGTACTTC. This gives the protein CASSQSGSETQYF.

This clonotype has at least ten counts. The chain recombines TRBV20-1 with TRBJ2-7, with D perhaps being TRBD1 or TRBD2 (6 bases each). The germline CDR1 and CDR2 sequences are DFQATT and SNEGSKA (reference sequence). Trimming left V 3 bases short and J 2 bases short, with 14 bases between. The CDR3 extends over 14 amino acids. DNA for the CDR3: TGCAGTGCTAGCCGGAGGGACAAAGCCTACGAGCAGTACTTC. It translates to CSASRRDKAYEQYF.

As for this clonotype: This sequence may be a read error, since a much larger clone differs from it by one base. The J gene is TRBJ1-4, the V gene TRBV16; D unresolved. Germline values: CDR1 KGHSY, CDR2 FQNENV. The CDR3 totals 14 residues. The CDR3 sequence is CASSQYSVNEKPFF. The CDR3 DNA is TGTGCCAGCAGCCAATATTCGGTTAATGAAAAACCGTTTTTT. Combining the CDR3 with reference TRBV16 and TRBJ1-4 gives the whole variable domain GEEVAQTPKHLVRGEGQKAKLYCAPIKGHSYVFWYQQVLKNEFKFLISFQNENVFDETGMPKERFSAKCLPNSPCSLEIQATKLEDSAVYFCASSQYSVNEKPFFGSGTQLSVL.

This clonotype was detected many times. V gene TRBV10-3 combines with J gene TRBJ1-5, with D possibly being TRBD1 (6 bases). The CDR3 extends over 14 amino acids. Germline CDR1 is ENHRY and CDR2 is SYGVKD. V dropped 0 bases and J dropped 7 bases, with 10 bases sitting between them. CDR3 sequence: CAISESGASQPQHF. The CDR3 DNA is TGTGCCATCAGTGAGTCGGGGGCGAGCCAGCCCCAGCATTTT.

V gene TRBV18 combines with J gene TRBJ1-1; no clear D. With 3 bases removed from V and 1 base from J, the gap between germline ends came to 9 bases. The CDR3 is 14 amino acids. Per the germline V gene, CDR1 is KGHSH and CDR2 is LQKENI. The chain's CDR3 is CASSPKNRNTEAFF. DNA for the CDR3: TGTGCCAGCTCACCTAAAAACAGGAACACTGAAGCTTTCTTT.

V and J are TRBV14 and TRBJ1-5, with D perhaps matching TRBD1 (5 bases). The CDR3 is made up of 16 amino acids. Trimming pared 4 bases from V and 7 bases from J, leaving 20 bases between. Germline CDR1 SGHDN, CDR2 FVKESK. The CDR3 loop reads CASSLLSGTVRQPQHF. For the CDR3, the DNA is TGTGCCAGCAGCCTCCTCTCGGGGACGGTGCGGCAGCCCCAGCATTTT. Looking up the rest from reference TRBV14 and TRBJ1-5 gives the full variable domain: EAGVTQFPSHSVIEKGQTVTLRCDPISGHDNLYWYRRVMGKEIKFLLHFVKESKQDESGMPNNRFLAERTGGTYSTLKVQPAELEDSGVYFCASSLLSGTVRQPQHFGDGTRLSIL.

This clonotype was recorded many times. The J gene is TRBJ2-7, the V gene TRBV15; D is ambiguous. The CDR3 extends over 13 amino acids. CDR1 and CDR2 from the germline V gene are LNHNV and YYDKDF (reference sequence). V was trimmed by 1 base and J by 2 bases, leaving 6 bases between them. The CDR3 is CATSRGKTYEQYF. The CDR3 nucleotides are TGTGCCACCAGCAGAGGCAAGACCTACGAGCAGTACTTC.

This clonotype was seen just once. This chain uses TRBV5-6 with TRBJ2-2; D remains unclear. Germline CDR1 SGHDT, CDR2 YYEEEE. V dropped 0 bases and J dropped 1 base, with 7 bases sitting between them. The CDR3 sequence is 15 residues long. The CDR3 sequence: CASSLGLRNTGELFF. The CDR3 bases are TGTGCCAGCAGCTTGGGACTCAGGAACACCGGGGAGCTGTTTTTT.

In its sample, this clonotype was seen many times. The chain uses TRBV5-6 and TRBJ2-5; D uncertain. V dropped 0 bases and J dropped 4 bases, with 7 bases sitting between them. The germline V gene has CDR1 SGHDT and CDR2 YYEEEE. CDR3 length: 13 amino acids. Written as DNA, the CDR3 is TGTGCCAGCAGCTTGGGGCAACGAGAGACCCAGTACTTC. This sequence encodes CASSLGQRETQYF.

The chain employs TRBV29-1 and TRBJ1-1; TRBD1 might be the D (5 bases). CDR1 and CDR2 from the germline V gene are SQVTM and ANQGSEA. The V and J ends lost 5 bases and 6 bases respectively, with 16 bases between them. This CDR3 contains 13 residues. The CDR3 bases are TGCAGCGTTAAACGGGGCAGGGCTTCTGAAGCTTTCTTT. This encodes CSVKRGRASEAFF.

This clonotype was seen only a few times. V gene TRBV24-1 combines with J gene TRBJ1-2, with 8 bases identical to TRBD1. V trimming: 5 bases; J trimming: 5 bases; junction bases outside the gene matches: 9. The CDR3 length is 15 residues. From germline, CDR1 is KGHDR and CDR2 SFDVKD. The CDR3: CATSASGRGHYGYTF. CDR3 sequence (DNA): TGTGCCACCAGTGCTAGCGGCAGGGGGCATTATGGCTACACCTTC.

This clonotype was counted only a few times. The chain links TRBV20-1 to TRBJ1-6; 11 nucleotides match TRBD1. The CDR3 runs 13 residues. J was trimmed by 9 bases and V by 3 bases; bases with no gene match: 1. In germline, CDR1 is DFQATT, CDR2 SNEGSKA (reference sequence). Here the CDR3 reads CSASGQGASPLHF. In nucleotides, the CDR3 is TGCAGTGCTAGTGGACAGGGGGCTTCACCCCTCCACTTT.

The rearrangement joins TRBV2 to TRBJ1-1, with 9 bases aligning to TRBD1. Germline assignment: CDR1 SNHLY and CDR2 FYNNEI. This CDR3 is built from 14 residues. The J segment lost 6 bases and the V segment lost 6 bases, leaving 8 bases of the junction unmatched. CDR3: CASRNRGLVAEAFF. DNA of the CDR3: TGTGCCAGCAGAAACAGGGGGCTGGTGGCTGAAGCTTTCTTT.

The chain links TRBV5-6 to TRBJ1-2; 10 nucleotides line up with TRBD1. Trimming removed 2 bases from V and 7 bases from J; junction bases left unmatched: 8. The CDR3 is 15 residues long. In germline, CDR1 is SGHDT, CDR2 YYEEEE. The CDR3 DNA follows: TGTGCCAGCAGCTTCACCGGGACAGGGGCGGGTGGCTACACCTTC. The encoded protein is CASSFTGTGAGGYTF.

This clonotype was detected many times. V is TRBV10-3 and J is TRBJ2-7, with D maybe TRBD1 (6 bases). Trimming cost V 0 bases and J 1 base, with 10 bases left between them. Germline V CDR1 and CDR2: ENHRY, SYGVKD. This CDR3 spans 15 amino acids. CDR3 region: CAISESGQGSYEQYF. The CDR3 nucleotides read TGTGCCATCAGTGAGTCGGGACAAGGGTCCTACGAGCAGTACTTC.

The chain has TRBV20-1 and TRBJ2-3; either TRBD1 or TRBD2 may fit D (6 bases each). CDR1 is DFQATT and CDR2 is SNEGSKA in the germline V gene (reference sequence). The CDR3 spans 14 residues. Trimming removed 1 base at V and 12 bases at J, with 20 bases between. The CDR3 spells CSARGGQGGKGQYF. DNA of the CDR3: TGCAGTGCTAGAGGGGGGCAAGGGGGGAAGGGACAGTATTTT.

This clonotype was seen a single time. J is TRBJ2-7 and V is TRBV4-1; D is ambiguous. This CDR3 is built from 11 residues. The V gene's germline CDR1 is MGHRA and CDR2 YSYEKL. Trimming left V 1 base short and J 5 bases short, with 3 bases between. Written as DNA, the CDR3 is TGCGCCAGCAGCCAAGGAAACGAGCAGTACTTC. It yields the protein CASSQGNEQYF.

As for this clonotype: A read error may explain this, as a much larger clone is one base away. The chain combines TRBV5-5 with TRBJ2-7; D is undetermined. CDR3 length: 15 residues. Per the germline V gene, CDR1 is SGHKS and CDR2 is YYEKEE (reference sequence). Deletions cut 3 bases from V and 0 bases from J, with 13 bases between. CDR3 coding DNA: TGTGCCAGCAGCTCATACCCACAGACCTCCTACGAGCAGTACTTC. Its protein product is CASSSYPQTSYEQYF.

This clonotype was observed many times. The chain combines TRBV4-2 with TRBJ2-7; TRBD1 matches at 9 bases. Per the germline V gene, CDR1 is LGHNA and CDR2 is YNFKEQ. CDR3 length equals 15 residues. V shed 1 base, J shed 4 bases, and the junction held 5 bases outside the gene matches. CDR3 in amino acids: CASSQAGQGVYEQYF. The CDR3 DNA sequence: TGTGCCAGCAGCCAAGCGGGACAGGGCGTTTACGAGCAGTACTTC.

This clonotype has only a few counts. The DNA for the CDR3 is TGTGCTGAACGGGGCAGCCTGAATTCACCCCTCCACTTT. It is translated as CAERGSLNSPLHF. The chain has TRBV25-1 and TRBJ1-6; weak D call: TRBD1 (5 bases). Germline-derived CDR1 and CDR2 are MGHDK and SYGVNS. The CDR3 has 13 amino acids.

Points on this clonotype: A junction boundary mismatches the germline segment, possibly from a read error. This chain connects TRBV7-2 to TRBJ2-2; D is perhaps TRBD2 (7 bases). Germline CDR1 is SGHTA and CDR2 is FQGNSA. The CDR3 covers 17 residues. The CDR3 sequence: CASSQEGGGSNTGELLF. The CDR3, as DNA: TGTGCCAGCAGCCAAGAGGGGGGGGGATCGAACACCGGGGAGCTGCTTTTT.

The V gene is TRBV15, the J gene TRBJ1-1; possibly TRBD1 for D (6 bases). Germline V gene sequence: CDR1 LNHNV, CDR2 YYDKDF (reference sequence). With 3 bases removed from V and 2 bases from J, the gap between germline ends came to 16 bases. There are 16 residues in the CDR3. The CDR3 here is CATSSGRGARNTEAFF. The CDR3 coding sequence is TGTGCCACCAGCAGCGGGCGGGGGGCGCGAAACACTGAAGCTTTCTTT.

This clonotype was detected ten times or more. This chain links TRBV29-1 with TRBJ2-6; no reliable D call. Trimming removed 5 bases from V and 4 bases from J, with 9 bases in between. The germline gives CDR1 SQVTM, CDR2 ANQGSEA. The CDR3 extends over 13 amino acids. Here the CDR3 DNA reads TGCAGCGTTATCTATCCGGGGGCCAACGTCCTGACTTTC. Protein: CSVIYPGANVLTF.

This chain links TRBV2 with TRBJ1-3; TRBD1 aligns across 7 bases. Germline trimming cut 7 bases from V and 7 bases from J; bases unmatched to any gene: 7. Per the germline V gene, CDR1 is SNHLY and CDR2 is FYNNEI. The CDR3 runs 13 residues. CDR3 coding DNA: TGTGCCAGCACCTTACTGACAGGGAACACCATATATTTT. It encodes CASTLLTGNTIYF.

This clonotype was detected only once. The rearrangement links TRBV9 to TRBJ1-5; possibly TRBD1 for D (6 bases). Per germline, CDR1 SGDLS and CDR2 YYNGEE. Trimming pared 5 bases from V and 6 bases from J, leaving 27 bases between. The CDR3 runs 18 residues. In DNA form, the CDR3 reads TGTGCCAGCAGAGGTGAAGGGGGGGCAGGGCGGCAGGGTCAGCCCCAGCATTTT. Encoded protein: CASRGEGGAGRQGQPQHF.

This clonotype showed up many times. The V and J genes are TRBV10-3 and TRBJ2-7; 9 positions agree with TRBD2. This CDR3 contains 16 residues. The trim removed 3 bases at V and 6 bases at J, leaving 12 bases unmatched. Germline V lookup: CDR1 ENHRY, CDR2 SYGVKD. The CDR3 sequence is CAISEPGSSGSSEQYF. The CDR3 DNA is TGTGCCATCAGTGAACCCGGGAGTAGCGGGAGTAGCGAGCAGTACTTC.

On this clonotype itself: A much larger clone lies one base from this, so it may be a read error. V gene TRBV10-3 combines with J gene TRBJ1-4; the D gene is possibly TRBD1 (5 bases). The germline V gene encodes CDR1 ENHRY and CDR2 SYGVKD. V gave up 5 bases and J gave up 10 bases, with 11 bases separating them. The CDR3 spans 12 residues. The CDR3 coding sequence is TGTGCCATCAGTACACAGGTTCGAAAACTGTTTTTT. Residues: CAISTQVRKLFF.

This clonotype was counted many times. V gene TRBV4-1 combines with J gene TRBJ2-7; TRBD2 aligns across 12 bases. The CDR3 extends over 17 amino acids. Germline CDR1 MGHRA, CDR2 YSYEKL. The ends lost 1 base at V and 3 bases at J; junction bases unmatched: 7. The CDR3 here is CASSQGPLAGGSYEQYF. Written as DNA, the CDR3 is TGCGCCAGCAGCCAAGGCCCCCTAGCGGGAGGGAGCTACGAGCAGTACTTC.